This passage covers 14 T cell receptor beta chains from one sample sequenced in a study of blood T cell repertoires in COVID-19. Sequencing was performed with immunoSEQ multiplex PCR; in TCRdb, only in-frame clones are kept and a portion is missing. The sample lists fewer than 200,000 clones, around 89% seen once, with less than 2% in the top ten. Sequencing was carried out using peripheral blood. The receptors here all came from a man between 18 and 29 years old who had recovered from COVID-19.

The V call is TRBV15, the J call TRBJ1-4; D might be TRBD1 (5 bases). CDR1 LNHNV and CDR2 YYDKDF come from the germline V gene (reference sequence). CDR3 length: 15 residues. Trimming took 0 bases from V and 4 from J, leaving 9 bases between them. CDR3 coding DNA: TGTGCCACCAGCAGAGATGGAGGGGATAATGAAAAACTGTTTTTT. Its protein product is CATSRDGGDNEKLFF.

The chain employs TRBV10-1 and TRBJ2-3; 10 bases fit TRBD2. The CDR3 length is 15 residues. V shed 4 bases, J shed 6 bases, and the junction held 7 bases outside the gene matches. The germline CDR1 and CDR2 sequences are WNHNN and SYGVQD (reference sequence). As DNA, the CDR3 is TGCGCCAGCAGTGGCCTAGCGGGAGATGAGGATACGCAGTATTTT. It yields the protein CASSGLAGDEDTQYF.

The CDR3 coding sequence is TGTGCCAGCAGCGTACCTTTCAGGGACTCCAAAGAGGACATTCAGTACTTC. It yields the protein CASSVPFRDSKEDIQYF. The rearrangement links TRBV9 to TRBJ2-4; TRBD2 is a possible D gene (6 bases). Germline-derived CDR1 and CDR2 are SGDLS and YYNGEE. This CDR3 spans 17 amino acids. Trimming removed 1 base from V and 8 bases from J, with 22 bases in between.

CDR3 residues: CASSKPGLAGERDTQYF. The DNA of the CDR3 is TGTGCCAGCAGTAAACCGGGACTAGCGGGAGAACGAGATACGCAGTATTTT. V is TRBV6-2 or TRBV6-3 and J is TRBJ2-3, with 14 bases fitting TRBD2. This CDR3 has 17 residues. Germline V gives CDR1 MNHEY, CDR2 SVGEGT. Trimming at V came to 5 bases and at J to 5 bases, leaving 9 bases not matched to a gene.

The rearrangement uses TRBV9 and TRBJ2-2; 9 positions agree with TRBD2. Germline CDR1 reads SGDLS; CDR2 reads YYNGEE. This CDR3 has 15 amino acids. Trimming at V came to 2 bases and at J to 5 bases, leaving 4 bases not matched to a gene. The CDR3 spells CASSVSGSVTGELFF. The CDR3 DNA reads TGTGCCAGCAGCGTTAGCGGGAGCGTGACCGGGGAGCTGTTTTTT.

The gene calls are TRBV19 and TRBJ1-2, with 8 bases fitting TRBD1. The germline V gene encodes CDR1 LNHDA and CDR2 SQIVND (reference sequence). The CDR3 has 16 residues. Germline trimming cut 2 bases from V and 6 bases from J; bases unmatched to any gene: 11. The CDR3 sequence is CASSIKDREVPHGYTF. The CDR3, as DNA: TGTGCCAGTAGTATAAAGGACAGGGAGGTACCACATGGCTACACCTTC.

The gene calls are TRBV11-2 and TRBJ2-1; TRBD2 might be the D (6 bases). This CDR3 is 15 amino acids long. Deletions cut 0 bases from V and 0 bases from J, with 6 bases between. Germline V gene data show CDR1 as SGHAT and CDR2 as FQNNGV. The CDR3 reads CASSLDGSSYNEQFF. CDR3 coding DNA: TGTGCCAGCAGCTTAGACGGGAGCTCCTACAATGAGCAGTTCTTC.

This rearrangement joins TRBV5-1 to TRBJ2-5; 7 bases line up with TRBD2. Unmatched junction bases numbered 7, after V lost 4 bases and J lost 4 bases. The CDR3 is 14 amino acids. CDR1 is SGHRS and CDR2 is YFSETQ in the germline V gene. The CDR3 loop is CASSGEGRGETQYF. Written as DNA, the CDR3 is TGCGCCAGCAGCGGGGAGGGCCGAGGAGAGACCCAGTACTTC.

V is TRBV19 and J is TRBJ1-2, with TRBD1 matching 9 bases. The V and J ends lost 3 bases and 5 bases, in that order; junction bases with no gene match: 7. CDR1 is LNHDA and CDR2 is SQIVND in the germline V gene (reference sequence). CDR3 length: 15 amino acids. CDR3 sequence (DNA): TGTGCCAGTAGTATTAAGCCCGGGACAGGGTATGGCTACACCTTC. Amino acids: CASSIKPGTGYGYTF.

This rearrangement joins TRBV6-2 or TRBV6-3 to TRBJ2-7; TRBD1 aligns across 7 bases. The CDR3 sequence is 17 residues long. Germline CDR1 MNHEY, CDR2 SVGEGT. The V and J ends lost 6 bases and 0 bases, in that order; junction bases with no gene match: 14. Written as DNA, the CDR3 is TGTGCCAGCAGCTCAATTAGATGGACAGGCGGCTCCTACGAGCAGTACTTC. Translation gives CASSSIRWTGGSYEQYF.

To note about this clone: One end of the junction does not line up with germline, which may come from a read error. The gene calls are TRBV28 and TRBJ2-7, with D unclear. The CDR3 totals 12 residues. Germline values: CDR1 MDHEN, CDR2 SYDVKM. The CDR3 coding sequence is TGTGCCAGCAGCACTGTGGTGAGGTTCCCCCACTTC. It encodes CASSTVVRFPHF.

This chain uses TRBV24-1 with TRBJ1-2, with D uncertain. The CDR3 extends over 14 amino acids. Germline V gives CDR1 KGHDR, CDR2 SFDVKD. Trimming left V 5 bases short and J 2 bases short, with 11 bases between. Here the CDR3 reads CATSASGGNYGYTF. For the CDR3, the DNA is TGTGCCACCAGTGCCTCCGGAGGAAACTATGGCTACACCTTC.

This sequence joins TRBV7-9 and TRBJ2-7, with D unresolved. There are 11 residues in the CDR3. The V end lost 5 bases, the J end lost 6 bases, and 8 bases lay between the germline ends. Germline V lookup: CDR1 SEHNR, CDR2 FQNEAQ (reference sequence). In DNA form, the CDR3 reads TGTGCCAGCAGCCCCCTGAGCGAGCAGTACTTC. Translated, it gives CASSPLSEQYF.

The chain uses TRBV7-3 and TRBJ1-6, with a tentative D call TRBD1 (6 bases). The CDR3 is 14 residues long. V was shortened by 5 bases and J by 10 bases, with 15 bases between the two germline ends. Per germline, CDR1 SGHTA and CDR2 FQGTGA. CDR3 loop: CASSKGGARSPLHF. CDR3 in DNA: TGTGCCAGCAGCAAAGGGGGGGCGCGATCACCCCTCCACTTT.